The TCR beta chain described here comes from a study of T cell responses to AZD1222 COVID-19 vaccine. Some clones are missing from TCRdb's copy, which holds only in-frame ones; the method was immunoSEQ multiplex PCR. The sample carries about 150,000 clones, around 92% recorded once. Trimming took 2 bases from V and 6 from J, leaving 19 bases between them. The CDR3 contains 16 residues. Germline V gene sequence: CDR1 MGHRA, CDR2 YSYEKL. The V and J genes are TRBV4-1 and TRBJ2-5, with D possibly being TRBD2 (7 bases). Sample: peripheral blood, taken on day 0 of AZD1222 vaccination. The receptor comes from an adult in good health. The CDR3 nucleotides read TGCGCCAGCAGCCAATTTACCACAGGGAGGGTGAAGACCCAGTACTTC. Translation gives CASSQFTTGRVKTQYF.